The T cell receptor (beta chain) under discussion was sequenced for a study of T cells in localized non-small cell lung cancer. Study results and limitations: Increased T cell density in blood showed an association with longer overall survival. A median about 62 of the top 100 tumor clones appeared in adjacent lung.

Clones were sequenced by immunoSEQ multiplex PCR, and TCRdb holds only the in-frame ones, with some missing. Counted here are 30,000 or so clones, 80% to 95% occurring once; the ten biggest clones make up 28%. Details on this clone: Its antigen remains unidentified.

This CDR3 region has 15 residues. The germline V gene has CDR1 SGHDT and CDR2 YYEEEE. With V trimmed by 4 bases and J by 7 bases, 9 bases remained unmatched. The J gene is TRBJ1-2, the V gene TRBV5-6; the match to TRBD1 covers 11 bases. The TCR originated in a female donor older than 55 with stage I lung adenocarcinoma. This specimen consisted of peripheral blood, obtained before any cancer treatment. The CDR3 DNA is TGTGCCAGCAGCACGGGACAGGGGGTCTTGGGTGGCTACACCTTC. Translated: CASSTGQGVLGGYTF.